This TCR beta chain emerged from a study of blood T cell repertoires in COVID-19. This clone came up once. Germline V CDR1 and CDR2: MNHNS, SASEGT. Trimming shortened V by 2 bases and J by 1 base, and 29 bases separated the two germline ends. This CDR3 spans 21 amino acids. Generated by immunoSEQ multiplex PCR, the TCRdb table keeps only in-frame clones and is missing some. The sample lists about 200,000 clones, roughly nine tenths occurring once. The source is a woman aged 45-59 years with COVID-19, enrolled during active disease. Input material: peripheral blood. V usage is TRBV6-1 and J usage is TRBJ1-1; weak D call: TRBD1 (6 bases). The CDR3 nucleotides read TGTGCCAGCAGTGAACAAGGAGGCCTAAGCAGGGGCAGGGGTCAGAACACTGAAGCTTTCTTT. Translation: CASSEQGGLSRGRGQNTEAFF.